This is a list of T cell receptor beta chains from one sample in a study of T cells in tumors after PD-1 blockade. Here immunoSEQ multiplex PCR was the method, and the copy in TCRdb shows in-frame clones only, minus some. The sample lists approximately 46,000 clones, roughly three quarters occurring once. The sample was PBMCs, taken before anti-PD-1 treatment. The receptors come from a human donor with basal cell carcinoma. CDR3s include the opening cysteine and the closing phenylalanine or tryptophan. The D gene is left open where the match is weak. Part of the rows lack a size; the others show once, few, many or a class for expanded clones.

cdr3_length,v_call,clone_size,d_call,j_call,cdr3_aa,cdr3_nt
17,TRBV28,-,TRBD2,TRBJ2-3,CASSPGGGLFRTDTQYF,TGTGCCAGCAGCCCGGGGGGTGGGCTCTTTCGCACAGATACGCAGTATTTT
15,TRBV19,many,-,TRBJ2-7,CASSIAGVRTTEQYF,TGTGCCAGTAGTATAGCGGGCGTGAGGACTACCGAGCAGTACTTC
15,TRBV29-1,-,-,TRBJ1-3,CSVEDLGVNGNTIYF,TGCAGCGTTGAAGATCTAGGGGTTAATGGAAACACCATATATTTT
17,TRBV4-2,-,TRBD1,TRBJ2-7,CASSQDMGQGVPYEQYF,TGTGCCAGCAGCCAAGATATGGGACAGGGGGTACCCTACGAGCAGTACTTC
14,TRBV28,-,TRBD1,TRBJ2-1,CASSPGGHGAEQFF,TGTGCCAGCAGTCCAGGGGGACACGGTGCTGAGCAGTTCTTC
15,TRBV18,-,TRBD2,TRBJ2-7,CASSPRGGNLYEQYF,TGTGCCAGCTCACCTCGGGGGGGGAATCTCTACGAGCAGTACTTC
16,TRBV3-1/TRBV3-2,-,-,TRBJ2-5,CASSQWADKTQETQYF,TGTGCCAGCAGCCAATGGGCCGACAAGACCCAAGAGACCCAGTACTTC
17,TRBV5-4,-,-,TRBJ2-1,CASSFLPPFSSYNEQFF,TGTGCCAGCAGCTTCTTGCCCCCCTTCTCTTCTTACAATGAGCAGTTCTTC
14,TRBV5-1,-,TRBD2,TRBJ2-1,CASSLGAGVNEQFF,TGCGCCAGCAGCTTGGGTGCGGGAGTGAATGAGCAGTTCTTC
13,TRBV7-2,-,-,TRBJ2-7,CASSSPRRYEQYF,TGTGCCAGCAGCTCGCCCAGGCGCTACGAGCAGTACTTC
14,TRBV3-1/TRBV3-2,few,-,TRBJ2-2,CASSLRWDTGELFF,TGTGCCAGCAGCCTCCGGTGGGACACCGGGGAGCTGTTTTTT
13,TRBV12-3/TRBV12-4,once,-,TRBJ2-5,CASSLSDEETQYF,TGTGCCAGCAGTTTATCGGATGAAGAGACCCAGTACTTC
15,TRBV18,-,-,TRBJ2-2,CASSPGAANTGELFF,TGTGCCAGCTCACCAGGAGCTGCCAACACCGGGGAGCTGTTTTTT
13,TRBV6-5,-,-,TRBJ2-1,CASYRALGNEQFF,TGTGCCAGTTACCGGGCCCTAGGGAATGAGCAGTTCTTC
13,TRBV4-1,-,-,TRBJ2-4,CASSQVLEMIQYF,TGCGCCAGCAGCCAAGTATTGGAGATGATTCAGTACTTC
14,TRBV5-1,-,TRBD1,TRBJ2-3,CASKGTGEGDTQYF,TGCGCCAGCAAGGGGACAGGTGAAGGAGACACGCAGTATTTT
15,TRBV19,once,TRBD1,TRBJ1-4,CASSMGQGANEKLFF,TGTGCCAGTAGTATGGGGCAGGGGGCTAATGAAAAACTGTTTTTT
15,TRBV20-1,few,TRBD2,TRBJ2-7,CSASSSGGISYEQYF,TGCAGTGCTAGTTCCAGCGGGGGTATCTCCTACGAGCAGTACTTC
17,TRBV3-1/TRBV3-2,-,-,TRBJ2-3,CASSPGGGHASTDTQYF,TGTGCCAGCAGCCCCGGTGGGGGCCATGCCTCCACAGATACGCAGTATTTT
14,TRBV5-6,-,-,TRBJ2-3,CASSLRGLGDTQYF,TGTGCCAGCAGCTTGAGGGGCCTCGGAGATACGCAGTATTTT
16,TRBV9,-,TRBD1,TRBJ2-1,CASSPRTGVGYNEQFF,TGTGCCAGCAGCCCTAGGACAGGGGTGGGGTACAATGAGCAGTTCTTC
17,TRBV4-1,few,TRBD1,TRBJ1-6,CASSQDRGQGRNSPLHF,TGCGCCAGCAGCCAAGATCGAGGACAGGGAAGAAATTCACCCCTCCACTTT
14,TRBV9,-,TRBD1,TRBJ1-3,CASSPDRGSNTIYF,TGTGCCAGCAGCCCAGACAGGGGGTCAAACACCATATATTTT
15,TRBV24-1,few,-,TRBJ2-3,CATSDSRARTDTQYF,TGTGCCACCAGTGATTCGAGGGCTAGGACAGATACGCAGTATTTT
16,TRBV5-4,-,TRBD1,TRBJ1-6,CASSTKTGSLNSPLHF,TGTGCCAGCAGCACCAAGACAGGGAGTCTCAATTCACCCCTCCACTTT
16,TRBV10-3,-,TRBD1,TRBJ1-2,CAISEPRTGENYGYTF,TGTGCCATCAGTGAGCCCCGGACAGGGGAAAACTATGGCTACACCTTC
19,TRBV5-4,-,-,TRBJ2-2,CASSVRDEAPTRNTGELFF,TGTGCCAGCAGCGTCAGGGATGAGGCACCAACCAGAAACACCGGGGAGCTGTTTTTT
15,TRBV30,-,TRBD2,TRBJ2-3,CAWSGLAGLTDTQYF,TGTGCCTGGAGTGGACTAGCGGGGCTCACAGATACGCAGTATTTT
16,TRBV28,-,TRBD1,TRBJ2-7,CASSLFRQGATYEQYF,TGTGCCAGCAGTTTATTTCGACAGGGGGCCACCTACGAGCAGTACTTC
17,TRBV9,-,-,TRBJ1-2,CASSVGADPLRHYGYTF,TGTGCCAGCAGCGTAGGGGCAGATCCCCTCAGGCACTATGGCTACACCTTC
14,TRBV19,-,-,TRBJ1-2,CASFQGRTGNGYTF,TGTGCCAGTTTTCAGGGGCGCACTGGAAATGGCTACACCTTC
15,TRBV9,-,TRBD1,TRBJ1-3,CASSAQTGGGNTIYF,TGTGCCAGCAGCGCCCAGACAGGGGGAGGAAACACCATATATTTT
15,TRBV21-1,-,-,TRBJ2-1,CASSKRQGSYNEQFF,TGTGCCAGCAGCAAACGACAGGGATCCTACAATGAGCAGTTCTTC
14,TRBV7-9,-,-,TRBJ2-7,CASSGTGTVNEQYF,TGTGCCAGCAGCGGAACAGGGACGGTCAACGAGCAGTACTTC
16,TRBV4-1,-,-,TRBJ2-7,CASSHPTRLSGYEQYF,TGCGCCAGCAGCCATCCCACTAGATTATCGGGCTACGAGCAGTACTTC
15,TRBV5-6,-,TRBD1,TRBJ2-7,CASSPWDRGSIGGYF,TGTGCCAGCAGCCCTTGGGACAGGGGATCGATCGGGGGGTACTTC
13,TRBV9,-,-,TRBJ1-6,CASSVESNSPLHF,TGTGCCAGCAGCGTAGAAAGTAATTCACCCCTCCACTTT
14,TRBV3-1/TRBV3-2,-,-,TRBJ2-6,CASSPRAGANVLTF,TGTGCCAGCAGCCCCAGGGCTGGGGCCAACGTCCTGACTTTC
13,TRBV24-1,-,-,TRBJ2-3,CATGGQSRDTQYF,TGTGCCACCGGGGGGCAGTCACGGGATACGCAGTATTTT
12,TRBV11-3,-,-,TRBJ1-1,CASSHGAAEAFF,TGTGCCAGCAGCCACGGGGCGGCTGAAGCTTTCTTT
14,TRBV28,-,-,TRBJ1-2,CASSTTTGFYGYTF,TGTGCCAGCAGTACCACGACAGGTTTCTATGGCTACACCTTC
15,TRBV5-6,-,-,TRBJ1-2,CASSPDMIANYGYTF,TGTGCCAGCAGCCCTGACATGATAGCTAACTATGGCTACACCTTC
14,TRBV3-1/TRBV3-2,-,-,TRBJ2-1,CASSQGRGGREQFF,TGTGCCAGCAGCCAAGGCCGCGGTGGTCGGGAGCAGTTCTTC
13,TRBV30,-,-,TRBJ1-1,CAWSVRPGAEAFF,TGTGCCTGGAGTGTCAGGCCAGGTGCTGAAGCTTTCTTT
13,TRBV18,-,-,TRBJ1-1,CASSPKGGTEAFF,TGTGCCAGCTCACCAAAGGGAGGGACTGAAGCTTTCTTT
17,TRBV9,-,-,TRBJ2-3,CASSVATGYQGADTQYF,TGTGCCAGCAGCGTAGCTACTGGGTATCAAGGAGCAGATACGCAGTATTTT
17,TRBV24-1,-,TRBD1,TRBJ2-4,CATSDTGQGMGKNIQYF,TGTGCCACCAGTGATACGGGACAGGGGATGGGCAAAAACATTCAGTACTTC
14,TRBV9,-,TRBD2,TRBJ2-5,CASSPTGTSGTQYF,TGTGCCAGCAGCCCGACCGGGACTAGTGGGACCCAGTACTTC
14,TRBV9,-,-,TRBJ2-2,CATSPTRVPGELFF,TGTGCCACCAGCCCGACCAGGGTCCCCGGGGAGCTGTTTTTT
15,TRBV4-2,-,-,TRBJ2-1,CASSPWTGPNNEQFF,TGTGCCAGCAGCCCGTGGACCGGTCCGAACAATGAGCAGTTCTTC
15,TRBV5-4,-,-,TRBJ1-3,CASSATLGVGNTIYF,TGTGCCAGCAGCGCAACTCTTGGGGTAGGGAACACCATATATTTT
16,TRBV11-3,-,-,TRBJ2-7,CASSPYREINYYEQYF,TGTGCCAGCAGCCCATACAGGGAAATTAATTACTACGAGCAGTACTTC
15,TRBV19,-,TRBD1,TRBJ2-7,CASSMRQGDSYEQYF,TGTGCCAGTAGTATGAGACAGGGGGATTCCTACGAGCAGTACTTC